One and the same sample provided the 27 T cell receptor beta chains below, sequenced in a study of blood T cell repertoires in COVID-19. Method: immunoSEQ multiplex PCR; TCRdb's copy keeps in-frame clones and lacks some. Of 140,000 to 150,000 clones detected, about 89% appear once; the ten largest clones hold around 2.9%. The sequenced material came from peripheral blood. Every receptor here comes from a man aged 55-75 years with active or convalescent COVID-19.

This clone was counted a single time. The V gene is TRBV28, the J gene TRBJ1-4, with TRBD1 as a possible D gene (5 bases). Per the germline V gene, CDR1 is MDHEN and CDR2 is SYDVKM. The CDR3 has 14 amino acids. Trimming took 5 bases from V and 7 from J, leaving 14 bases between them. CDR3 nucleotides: TGTGCCAGCAGTCTACAGGACCGGCGTGAAAAACTGTTTTTT. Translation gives CASSLQDRREKLFF.

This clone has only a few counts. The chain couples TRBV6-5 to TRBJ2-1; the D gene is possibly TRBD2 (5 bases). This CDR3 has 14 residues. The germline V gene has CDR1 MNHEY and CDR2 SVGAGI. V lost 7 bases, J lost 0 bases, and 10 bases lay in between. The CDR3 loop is CASTKRSSYNEQFF. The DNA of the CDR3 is TGTGCCAGCACAAAGCGGAGCTCCTACAATGAGCAGTTCTTC.

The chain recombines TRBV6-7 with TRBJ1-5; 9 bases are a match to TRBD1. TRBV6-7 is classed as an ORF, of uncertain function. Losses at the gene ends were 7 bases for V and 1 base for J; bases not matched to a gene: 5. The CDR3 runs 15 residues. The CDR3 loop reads CASIAGTGSNQPQHF. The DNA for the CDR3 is TGTGCCAGCATTGCCGGGACAGGGAGCAATCAGCCCCAGCATTTT.

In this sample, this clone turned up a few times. The CDR3 coding sequence is TGTGCCAGCAAAGACAGAAGATACTATGGCTACACCTTC. Encoded protein: CASKDRRYYGYTF. The V and J genes are TRBV28 and TRBJ1-2; tentatively, D is TRBD1 (5 bases). The CDR3 runs to 13 residues. Looked up from germline, CDR1 is MDHEN and CDR2 is SYDVKM. Trimming cost V 7 bases and J 3 bases, with 12 bases left between them.

The CDR3 is CASSQDGGGSPLHF. CDR3 nucleotides: TGCGCCAGCAGCCAAGACGGGGGGGGTTCACCCCTCCACTTT. The chain uses TRBV4-3 and TRBJ1-6; tentative D call: TRBD1 (5 bases). The CDR3 is made up of 14 amino acids. Germline V gene data show CDR1 as LGHNA and CDR2 as YSLEER. Between the trimmed V and J ends, which lost 0 bases and 9 bases, there was a span of 9 bases.

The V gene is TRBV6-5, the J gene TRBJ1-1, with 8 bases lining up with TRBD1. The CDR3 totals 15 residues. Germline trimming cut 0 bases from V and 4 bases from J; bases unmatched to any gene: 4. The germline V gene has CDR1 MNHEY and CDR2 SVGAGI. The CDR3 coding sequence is TGTGCCAGCAGTTACTCCAGGACAGGGATCACTGAAGCTTTCTTT. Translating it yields CASSYSRTGITEAFF.

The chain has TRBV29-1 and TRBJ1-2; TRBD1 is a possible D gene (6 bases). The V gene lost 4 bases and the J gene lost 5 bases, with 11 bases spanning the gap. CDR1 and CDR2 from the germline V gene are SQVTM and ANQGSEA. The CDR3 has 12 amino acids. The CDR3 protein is CSVVRQEYGYTF. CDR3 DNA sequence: TGCAGCGTTGTAAGACAGGAATATGGCTACACCTTC.

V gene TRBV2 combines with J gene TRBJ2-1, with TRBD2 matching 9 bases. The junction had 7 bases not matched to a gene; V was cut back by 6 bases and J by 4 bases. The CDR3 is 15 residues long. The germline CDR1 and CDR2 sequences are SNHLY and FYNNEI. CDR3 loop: CASRALAGDYNEQFF. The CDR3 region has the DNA TGTGCCAGCAGGGCACTAGCGGGCGATTACAATGAGCAGTTCTTC.

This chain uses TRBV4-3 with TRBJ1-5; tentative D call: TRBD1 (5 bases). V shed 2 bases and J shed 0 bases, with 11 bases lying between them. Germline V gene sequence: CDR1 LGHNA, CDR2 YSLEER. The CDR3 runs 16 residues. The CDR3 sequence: CASSQSAGSSNQPQHF. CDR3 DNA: TGCGCCAGCAGCCAAAGTGCAGGGTCTAGCAATCAGCCCCAGCATTTT.

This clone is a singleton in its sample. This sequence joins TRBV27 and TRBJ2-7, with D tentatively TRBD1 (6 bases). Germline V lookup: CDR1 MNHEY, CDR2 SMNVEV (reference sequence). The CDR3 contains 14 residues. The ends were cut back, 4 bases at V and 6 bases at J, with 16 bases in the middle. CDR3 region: CASSSDLTGFEQYF. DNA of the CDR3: TGTGCCAGCAGTTCAGACCTCACAGGGTTCGAGCAGTACTTC.

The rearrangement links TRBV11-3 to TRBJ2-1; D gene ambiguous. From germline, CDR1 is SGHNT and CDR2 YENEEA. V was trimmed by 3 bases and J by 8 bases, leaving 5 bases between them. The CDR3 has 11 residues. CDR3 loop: CASSFQDEQFF. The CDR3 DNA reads TGTGCCAGCAGCTTTCAGGATGAGCAGTTCTTC.

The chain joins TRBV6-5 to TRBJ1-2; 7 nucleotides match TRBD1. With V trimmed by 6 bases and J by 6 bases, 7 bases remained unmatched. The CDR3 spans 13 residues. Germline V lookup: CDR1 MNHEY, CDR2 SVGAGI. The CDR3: CASRMTGFDGYTF. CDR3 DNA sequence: TGTGCCAGCAGAATGACAGGGTTTGATGGCTACACCTTC.

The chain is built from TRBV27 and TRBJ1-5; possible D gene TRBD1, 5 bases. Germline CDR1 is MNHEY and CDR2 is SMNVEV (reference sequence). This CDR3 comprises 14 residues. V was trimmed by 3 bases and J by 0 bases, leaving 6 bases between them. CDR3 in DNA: TGTGCCAGCAGTTTCAGGGATAGCAATCAGCCCCAGCATTTT. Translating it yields CASSFRDSNQPQHF.

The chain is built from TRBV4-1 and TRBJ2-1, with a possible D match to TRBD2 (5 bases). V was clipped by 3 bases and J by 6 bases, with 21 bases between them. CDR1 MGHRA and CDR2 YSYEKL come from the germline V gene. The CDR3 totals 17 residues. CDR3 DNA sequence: TGCGCCAGCAGCCAGCCGCGGCGTGGAGGAGGTGGCAATGAGCAGTTCTTC. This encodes CASSQPRRGGGGNEQFF.

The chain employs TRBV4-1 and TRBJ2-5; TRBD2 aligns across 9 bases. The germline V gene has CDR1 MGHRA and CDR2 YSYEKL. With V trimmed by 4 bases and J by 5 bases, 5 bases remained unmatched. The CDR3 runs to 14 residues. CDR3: CASSRGLAVETQYF. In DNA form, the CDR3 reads TGCGCCAGCAGCCGGGGACTAGCCGTTGAGACCCAGTACTTC.

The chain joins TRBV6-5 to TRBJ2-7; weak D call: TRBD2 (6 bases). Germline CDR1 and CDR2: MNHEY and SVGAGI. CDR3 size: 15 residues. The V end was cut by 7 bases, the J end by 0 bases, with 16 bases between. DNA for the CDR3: TGTGCCAGCACCGAACTGGGACTGAGCTCCTACGAGCAGTACTTC. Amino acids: CASTELGLSSYEQYF.

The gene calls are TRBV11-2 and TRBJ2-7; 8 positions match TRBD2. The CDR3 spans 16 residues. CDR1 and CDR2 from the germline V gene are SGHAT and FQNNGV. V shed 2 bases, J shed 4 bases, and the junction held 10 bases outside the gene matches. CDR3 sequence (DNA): TGTGCCAGCAGCTTAACGTTTGGTCCGGGGGGGTACGAGCAGTACTTC. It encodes CASSLTFGPGGYEQYF. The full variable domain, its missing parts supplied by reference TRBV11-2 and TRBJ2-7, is EAGVAQSPRYKIIEKRQSVAFWCNPISGHATLYWYQQILGQGPKLLIQFQNNGVVDDSQLPKDRFSAERLKGVDSTLKIQPAKLEDSAVYLCASSLTFGPGGYEQYFGPGTRLTVT.

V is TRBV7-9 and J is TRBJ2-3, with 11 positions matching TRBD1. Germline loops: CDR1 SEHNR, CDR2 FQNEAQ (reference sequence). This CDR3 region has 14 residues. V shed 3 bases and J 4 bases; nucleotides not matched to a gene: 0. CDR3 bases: TGTGCCAGCAGCTTGGGACAGGGGGCAGATACGCAGTATTTT. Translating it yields CASSLGQGADTQYF.

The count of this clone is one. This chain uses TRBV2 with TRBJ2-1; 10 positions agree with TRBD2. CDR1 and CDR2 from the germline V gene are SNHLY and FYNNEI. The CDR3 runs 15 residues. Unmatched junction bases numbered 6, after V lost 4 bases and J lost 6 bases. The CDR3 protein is CASSGGSGRANEQFF. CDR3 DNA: TGTGCCAGCAGTGGAGGAAGCGGGAGGGCCAATGAGCAGTTCTTC.

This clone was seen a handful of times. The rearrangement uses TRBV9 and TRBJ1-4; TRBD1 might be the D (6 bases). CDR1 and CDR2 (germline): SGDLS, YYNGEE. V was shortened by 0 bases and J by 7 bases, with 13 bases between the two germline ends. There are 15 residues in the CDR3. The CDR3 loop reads CASSVGRGTAEKLFF. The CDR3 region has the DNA TGTGCCAGCAGCGTAGGAAGGGGGACCGCTGAAAAACTGTTTTTT.

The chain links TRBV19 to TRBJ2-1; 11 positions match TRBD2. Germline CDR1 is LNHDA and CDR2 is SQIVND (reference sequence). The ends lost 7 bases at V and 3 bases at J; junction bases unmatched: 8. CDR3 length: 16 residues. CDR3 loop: CASTVSGTSGYNEQFF. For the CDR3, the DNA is TGTGCCAGTACTGTGTCCGGGACTAGCGGCTACAATGAGCAGTTCTTC.

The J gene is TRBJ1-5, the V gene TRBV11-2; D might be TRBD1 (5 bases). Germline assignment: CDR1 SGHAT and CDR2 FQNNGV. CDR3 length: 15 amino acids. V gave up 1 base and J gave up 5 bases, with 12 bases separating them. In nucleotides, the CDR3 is TGTGCCAGCAGCTTAGGCGCAGGGTCGGATCAGCCCCAGCATTTT. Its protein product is CASSLGAGSDQPQHF.

The CDR3 region is CASSPPPTGNEQFF. For the CDR3, the DNA is TGTGCCAGCAGTCCTCCCCCTACAGGTAATGAGCAGTTCTTC. V and J are TRBV28 and TRBJ2-1, with D tentatively TRBD1 (5 bases). Trimming stripped 5 bases from V and 7 bases from J, with 15 bases between. This CDR3 comprises 14 residues. Germline loops: CDR1 MDHEN, CDR2 SYDVKM. The complete variable domain, with remaining parts taken from reference TRBV28 and TRBJ2-1, reads DVKVTQSSRYLVKRTGEKVFLECVQDMDHENMFWYRQDPGLGLRLIYFSYDVKMKEKGDIPEGYSVSREKKERFSLILESASTNQTSMYLCASSPPPTGNEQFFGPGTRLTVL.

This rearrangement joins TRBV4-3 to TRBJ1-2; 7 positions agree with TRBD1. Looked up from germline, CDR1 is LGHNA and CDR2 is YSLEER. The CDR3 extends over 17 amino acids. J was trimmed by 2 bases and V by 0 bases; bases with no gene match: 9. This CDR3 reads CASSQDERTGLNYGYTF. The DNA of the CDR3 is TGCGCCAGCAGCCAAGATGAAAGGACAGGCCTGAACTATGGCTACACCTTC.

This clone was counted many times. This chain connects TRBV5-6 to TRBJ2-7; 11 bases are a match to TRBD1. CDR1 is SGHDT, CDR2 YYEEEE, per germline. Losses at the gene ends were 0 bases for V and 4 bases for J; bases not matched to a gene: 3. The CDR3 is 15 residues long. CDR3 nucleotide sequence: TGTGCCAGCAGCTTGGTCGGGACAGGGGGGTACGAGCAGTACTTC. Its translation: CASSLVGTGGYEQYF.

CDR3 region: CASSPGQGGNSGPQHF. DNA for the CDR3: TGTGCCAGCTCACCCGGACAGGGGGGGAACTCAGGGCCCCAGCATTTT. The chain joins TRBV18 to TRBJ1-5; TRBD1 matches 10 bases. The germline CDR1 and CDR2 sequences are KGHSH and LQKENI. The CDR3 spans 16 residues. Trimming cost V 3 bases and J 9 bases; bases outside gene matches: 11.

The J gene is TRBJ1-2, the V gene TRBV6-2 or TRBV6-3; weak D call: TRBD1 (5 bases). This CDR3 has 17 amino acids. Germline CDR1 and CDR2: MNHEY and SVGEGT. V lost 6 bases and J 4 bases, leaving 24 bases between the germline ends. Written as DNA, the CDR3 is TGTGCCAGCAGCTCTGGAGGGACGGGCATAAGTGGCTATGGCTACACCTTC. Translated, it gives CASSSGGTGISGYGYTF.